This T cell receptor beta chain was recorded in a study of identical twins. Study-wide results and limits: Surplus twin overlap in beta out-of-frame sequences was less pronounced. Diverse VJ usage suggested most zero-insertion clonotypes were not invariant T cells.

The germline V gene encodes CDR1 SGHRS and CDR2 YFSETQ. The CDR3 contains 16 residues. The J segment lost 7 bases and the V segment lost 2 bases, leaving 9 bases of the junction unmatched. Template switching introduced a universal primer site, and the cDNA bore unique molecular identifiers. TCRdb called the 5' RACE reads again in MiXCR, with one record for every CDR3 protein. Found here are 1.5 million or so distinct CDR3 sequences, more than 30% of them singletons; the top ten hold about 0.3%. Healthy Caucasians, and only they, were the donors. Comment on this clonotype: The antigen remains undetermined.

The sequencing input was cord blood. The sequence was obtained from a newborn girl in good health. This chain uses TRBV5-1 with TRBJ2-1; 10 positions match TRBD2. The CDR3 nucleotides read TGCGCCAGCAGCTTCCCAGCTAGCGGGGGTGGTAATGAGCAGTTCTTC. Residues: CASSFPASGGGNEQFF. The full variable domain, rest sourced from reference TRBV5-1 and TRBJ2-1, is KAGVTQTPRYLIKTRGQQVTLSCSPISGHRSVSWYQQTPGQGLQFLFEYFSETQRNKGNFPGRFSGRQFSNSRSEMNVSTLELGDSALYLCASSFPASGGGNEQFFGPGTRLTVL.